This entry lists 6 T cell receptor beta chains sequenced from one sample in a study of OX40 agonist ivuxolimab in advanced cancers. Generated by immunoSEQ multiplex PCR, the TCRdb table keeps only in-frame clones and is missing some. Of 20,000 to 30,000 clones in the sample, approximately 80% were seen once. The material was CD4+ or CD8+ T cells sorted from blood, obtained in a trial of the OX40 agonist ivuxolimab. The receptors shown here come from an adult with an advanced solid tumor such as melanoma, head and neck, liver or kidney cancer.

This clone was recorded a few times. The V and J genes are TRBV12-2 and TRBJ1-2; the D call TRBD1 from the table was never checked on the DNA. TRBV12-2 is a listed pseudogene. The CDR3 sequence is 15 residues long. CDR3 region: CASRIGQGPNYGYTF. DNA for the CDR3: TGTGCAAGTCGCATCGGACAGGGGCCTAACTATGGCTACACCTTC.

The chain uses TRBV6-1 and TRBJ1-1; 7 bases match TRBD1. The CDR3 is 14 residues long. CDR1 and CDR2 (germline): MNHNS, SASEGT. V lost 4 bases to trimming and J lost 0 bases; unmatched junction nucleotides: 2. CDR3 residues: CASSVDRVNTEAFF. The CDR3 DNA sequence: TGTGCCAGCAGTGTCGACAGGGTGAACACTGAAGCTTTCTTT.

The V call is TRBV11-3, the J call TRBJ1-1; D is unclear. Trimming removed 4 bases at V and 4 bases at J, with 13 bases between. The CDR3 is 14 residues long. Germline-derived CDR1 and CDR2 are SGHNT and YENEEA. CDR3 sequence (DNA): TGTGCCAGCAGCTCTCACGGAGGAAGCACTGAAGCTTTCTTT. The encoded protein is CASSSHGGSTEAFF.

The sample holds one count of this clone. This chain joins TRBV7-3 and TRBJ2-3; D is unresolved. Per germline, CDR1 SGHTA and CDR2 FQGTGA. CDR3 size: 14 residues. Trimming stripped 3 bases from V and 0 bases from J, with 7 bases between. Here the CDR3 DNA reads TGTGCCAGCAGCTTGCTCACTAGCACAGATACGCAGTATTTT. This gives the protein CASSLLTSTDTQYF.

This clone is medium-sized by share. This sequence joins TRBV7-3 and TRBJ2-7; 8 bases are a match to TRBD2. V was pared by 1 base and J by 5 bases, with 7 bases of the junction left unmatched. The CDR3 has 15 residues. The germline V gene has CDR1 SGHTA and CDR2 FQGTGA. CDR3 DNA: TGTGCCAGCAGCTTAAACGGGCGGGAGGCTGACGAGCAGTACTTC. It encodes CASSLNGREADEQYF.

The CDR3 nucleotides are TGTGCCAGCAGCTTTGGTCGAGGGAACCCAATGGGCTCCTACGAGCAGTACTTC. It translates to CASSFGRGNPMGSYEQYF. The chain links TRBV5-5 to TRBJ2-7; the D gene is possibly TRBD2 (5 bases). Germline V gene data show CDR1 as SGHKS and CDR2 as YYEKEE (reference sequence). The CDR3 covers 18 residues. The germline V and J ends were trimmed by 2 bases and 0 bases, with 21 bases remaining between them.